This T cell receptor beta chain was retrieved from a study of cytomegalovirus exposure and HLA in healthy donors. Study-level background: An early data release held around 80 million unique TCRs from HLA-typed donors. General study results and limits: For presence/absence analyses, sequencing depth was assumed to be roughly uniform across donors. Reported results showed that the classifier diagnosed cytomegalovirus status with high specificity and sensitivity. One later analysis reportedly identified an Asian-associated ancestry cluster that showed fewer N-insertions than the approximately 670-donor mean.

The PCR had 60 Vbeta and 13 Jbeta primers. Clones were sequenced by immunoSEQ multiplex PCR, and TCRdb holds only the in-frame ones, with some missing. Of 150,000 to 200,000 clones in the sample, more than 85% were seen once. Looked up from germline, CDR1 is GTSNPN and CDR2 is SVGIG (reference sequence). The CDR3 contains 13 residues. Trimming shortened V by 0 bases and J by 4 bases, and 6 bases separated the two germline ends. As concerns this clone: As yet, its antigen is unknown.

This chain uses TRBV30 with TRBJ2-2; no firm D call. The sequencing input was PBMCs. The receptor was isolated from a girl less than two years old in good health and CMV-seronegative. The CDR3 DNA sequence: TGTGCCTGGAGTGTGGTGGCCACCGGGGAGCTGTTTTTT. As protein: CAWSVVATGELFF.